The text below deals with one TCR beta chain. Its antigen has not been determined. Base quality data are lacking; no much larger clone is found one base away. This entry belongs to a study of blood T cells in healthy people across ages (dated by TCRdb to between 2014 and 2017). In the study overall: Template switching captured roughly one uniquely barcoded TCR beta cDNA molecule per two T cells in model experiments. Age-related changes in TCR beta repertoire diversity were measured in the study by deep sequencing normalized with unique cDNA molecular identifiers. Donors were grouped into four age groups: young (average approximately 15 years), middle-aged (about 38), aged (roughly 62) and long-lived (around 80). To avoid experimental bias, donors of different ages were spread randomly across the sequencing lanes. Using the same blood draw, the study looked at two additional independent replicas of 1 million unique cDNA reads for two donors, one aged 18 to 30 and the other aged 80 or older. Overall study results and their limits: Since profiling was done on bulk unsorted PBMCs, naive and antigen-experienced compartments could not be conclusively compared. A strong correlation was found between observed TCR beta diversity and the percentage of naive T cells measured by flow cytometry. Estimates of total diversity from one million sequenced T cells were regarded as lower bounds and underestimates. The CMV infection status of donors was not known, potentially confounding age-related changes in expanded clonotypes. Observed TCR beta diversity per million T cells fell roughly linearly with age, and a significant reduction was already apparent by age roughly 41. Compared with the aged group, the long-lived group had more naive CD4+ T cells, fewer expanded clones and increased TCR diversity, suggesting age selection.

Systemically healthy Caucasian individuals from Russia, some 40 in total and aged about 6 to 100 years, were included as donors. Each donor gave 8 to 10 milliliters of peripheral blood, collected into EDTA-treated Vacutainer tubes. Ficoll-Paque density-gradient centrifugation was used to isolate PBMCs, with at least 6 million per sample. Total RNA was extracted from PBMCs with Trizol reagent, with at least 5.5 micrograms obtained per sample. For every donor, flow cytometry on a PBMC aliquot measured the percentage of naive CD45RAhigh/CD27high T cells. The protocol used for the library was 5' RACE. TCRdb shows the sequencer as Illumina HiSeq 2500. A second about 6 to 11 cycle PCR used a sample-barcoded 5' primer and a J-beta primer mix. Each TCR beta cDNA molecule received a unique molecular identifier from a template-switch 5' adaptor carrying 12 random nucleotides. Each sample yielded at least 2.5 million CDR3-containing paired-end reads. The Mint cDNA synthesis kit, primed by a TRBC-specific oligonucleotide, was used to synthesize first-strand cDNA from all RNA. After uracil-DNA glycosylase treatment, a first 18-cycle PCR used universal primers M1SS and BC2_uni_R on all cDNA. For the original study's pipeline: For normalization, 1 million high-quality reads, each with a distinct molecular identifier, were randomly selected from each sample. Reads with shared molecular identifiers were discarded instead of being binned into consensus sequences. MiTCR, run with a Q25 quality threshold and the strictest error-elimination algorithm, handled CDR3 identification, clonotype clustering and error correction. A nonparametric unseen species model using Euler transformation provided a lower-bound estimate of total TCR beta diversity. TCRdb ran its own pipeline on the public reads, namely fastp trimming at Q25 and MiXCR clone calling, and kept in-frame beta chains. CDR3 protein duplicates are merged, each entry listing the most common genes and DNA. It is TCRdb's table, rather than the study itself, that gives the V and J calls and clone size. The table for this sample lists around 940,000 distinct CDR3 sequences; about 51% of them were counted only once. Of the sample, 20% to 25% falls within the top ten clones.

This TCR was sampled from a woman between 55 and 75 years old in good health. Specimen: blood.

The CDR3 protein sequence reads: CASSSNRGVYEQYF. Read as DNA, the sequence is TGTGCCAGCAGCTCCAACAGGGGCGTATACGAGCAGTACTTC. This chain joins TRBV7-2 to TRBJ2-7; TRBD1 fits 7 bases in the junction. There are 14 amino acids in the CDR3, from cysteine to phenylalanine inclusive. Of the read, only the CDR3 DNA is kept; its 42 bases are in frame from base 1. For CDR1 and CDR2, the germline V gene lists SGHTA and FQGNSA. At the junction V is shortened by 4 bases and J by 4 bases; bases outside the gene matches: 7.